This T cell receptor (beta chain) was found in a study of neurological immune-mediated disorders. TCRdb analysed the 5' RACE reads with MiXCR anew, one entry per CDR3 protein. The profile shows 30,000 to 45,000 distinct CDR3 sequences, 11% of them singletons. The germline gives CDR1 SEHNR, CDR2 FQNEAQ (reference sequence). Trimming cost V 6 bases and J 0 bases; bases outside gene matches: 10. This CDR3 has 16 amino acids. This clonotype has at least ten counts. This TCR derives from a woman aged 30 to 39 with HTLV-1-associated myelopathy (HAM/TSP). Sequencing used CD4+ T cells from blood. The genes are TRBV7-9 and TRBJ2-7, with TRBD1 identical over 8 bases. CDR3 region: CASSQGDRSHSYEQYF. The DNA of the CDR3 is TGTGCCAGCAGTCAAGGGGACAGGTCCCACTCCTACGAGCAGTACTTC.